These T cell receptor beta chains were read from a single sample in a study of shared T cell receptors in the human thymus. Sequencing used immunoSEQ multiplex PCR; TCRdb keeps in-frame clones, though not all of them. The table has about 660,000 clones, roughly 88% seen once; the top ten hold approximately 0.011%. The same data also went into a second study, on human thymus T cells.

What was sequenced was thymocytes. The receptors originated from a boy under three years old with a congenital heart defect. The CDR3 runs from the conserved cysteine through the conserved F or W. A D gene is named only where the DNA matches it firmly. The listing skips clone size in some rows; elsewhere it reads once, few, many or a size class.

D gene: TRBD2; J gene: TRBJ2-7; V gene: TRBV27; clone size: .; CDR3 protein: CASSSRTSGSSYEQYF; CDR3 DNA: TGTGCCAGCAGTTCGAGGACTAGCGGGAGCTCCTACGAGCAGTACTTC
D gene: TRBD1; J gene: TRBJ1-2; V gene: TRBV7-8; clone size: .; CDR3 protein: CASSPTTGKSNYGYTF; CDR3 DNA: TGTGCCAGCAGCCCGACGACAGGGAAATCTAACTATGGCTACACCTTC
D gene: .; J gene: TRBJ2-1; V gene: TRBV10-3; clone size: .; CDR3 protein: CATKRTVYNEQFF; CDR3 DNA: TGTGCCACAAAACGGACAGTCTACAATGAGCAGTTCTTC
D gene: .; J gene: TRBJ2-1; V gene: TRBV30; clone size: .; CDR3 protein: CAWFQKAGIEGTSSYNEQFF; CDR3 DNA: TGTGCCTGGTTTCAGAAGGCGGGCATTGAGGGAACTAGCTCCTACAATGAGCAGTTCTTC
D gene: TRBD2; J gene: TRBJ2-3; V gene: TRBV5-6; clone size: .; CDR3 protein: CASSRSSGDTQYF; CDR3 DNA: TGTGCCAGCAGCCGATCTAGCGGAGATACGCAGTATTTT
D gene: .; J gene: TRBJ2-7; V gene: TRBV12-5; clone size: .; CDR3 protein: CASGRVPYEQYF; CDR3 DNA: TGTGCTAGTGGCCGTGTTCCCTACGAGCAGTACTTC
D gene: TRBD2; J gene: TRBJ2-7; V gene: TRBV5-6; clone size: .; CDR3 protein: CASSQLAGTDEQYF; CDR3 DNA: TGTGCCAGCAGTCAACTAGCGGGAACTGACGAGCAGTACTTC
D gene: TRBD2; J gene: TRBJ2-7; V gene: TRBV10-3; clone size: .; CDR3 protein: CAISPKGSGRMYEQYF; CDR3 DNA: TGTGCCATCAGTCCCAAGGGGAGCGGGAGGATGTACGAGCAGTACTTC
D gene: TRBD1; J gene: TRBJ2-3; V gene: TRBV4-1; clone size: once; CDR3 protein: CASSQARGGTGDSTQYF; CDR3 DNA: TGCGCCAGCAGCCAAGCTAGGGGGGGGACAGGGGACTCTACGCAGTATTTT
D gene: .; J gene: TRBJ1-2; V gene: TRBV7-2; clone size: .; CDR3 protein: CASSLAGSDYGYTF; CDR3 DNA: TGTGCCAGCAGCTTGGCGGGGAGTGACTATGGCTACACCTTC
D gene: .; J gene: TRBJ2-7; V gene: TRBV25-1; clone size: few; CDR3 protein: CASSLPGLHYEQYF; CDR3 DNA: TGTGCCAGCAGTCTCCCGGGACTGCACTACGAGCAGTACTTC
D gene: TRBD1; J gene: TRBJ2-2; V gene: TRBV10-1; clone size: .; CDR3 protein: CATTGGTGELFF; CDR3 DNA: TGCGCCACGACAGGGGGCACCGGGGAGCTGTTTTTT
D gene: .; J gene: TRBJ2-3; V gene: TRBV5-1; clone size: .; CDR3 protein: CASSLTAGKFGDTQYF; CDR3 DNA: TGCGCCAGCAGCTTGACGGCGGGGAAATTTGGAGATACGCAGTATTTT
D gene: TRBD2; J gene: TRBJ2-3; V gene: TRBV6-1; clone size: .; CDR3 protein: CASSEARLAGSTDTQYF; CDR3 DNA: TGTGCCAGCAGTGAAGCGAGGCTAGCGGGCAGCACAGATACGCAGTATTTT
D gene: TRBD2; J gene: TRBJ2-3; V gene: TRBV6-5; clone size: .; CDR3 protein: CASSAGGGTDTQYF; CDR3 DNA: TGTGCCAGCAGTGCGGGGGGGGGCACAGATACGCAGTATTTT